Included here is one T cell receptor beta chain sequence, with context. The table came from immunoSEQ multiplex PCR; TCRdb's copy has only in-frame clones and leaves some out. The sample holds about 80,000 clones, 78% seen once. This record comes from a study of blood T cell repertoires in COVID-19. Overall study context: Sample material is recorded as cDNA or gDNA derived from T cells, B-cell-depleted T cells, or PBMCs.

Germline loops: CDR1 KGHDR, CDR2 SFDVKD. With 8 bases clipped from V and 4 bases from J, the junction kept 5 bases outside the gene matches. The CDR3 totals 14 residues. This TCR came from a human donor in a cohort sampled during active COVID-19. The chain combines TRBV24-1 with TRBJ2-2, with 8 nucleotides matching TRBD2. Sequencing used peripheral blood. In nucleotides, the CDR3 is TGTGCCACCAAAGGACTAGCTGCCACCGGGGAGCTGTTTTTT. Its protein product is CATKGLAATGELFF.